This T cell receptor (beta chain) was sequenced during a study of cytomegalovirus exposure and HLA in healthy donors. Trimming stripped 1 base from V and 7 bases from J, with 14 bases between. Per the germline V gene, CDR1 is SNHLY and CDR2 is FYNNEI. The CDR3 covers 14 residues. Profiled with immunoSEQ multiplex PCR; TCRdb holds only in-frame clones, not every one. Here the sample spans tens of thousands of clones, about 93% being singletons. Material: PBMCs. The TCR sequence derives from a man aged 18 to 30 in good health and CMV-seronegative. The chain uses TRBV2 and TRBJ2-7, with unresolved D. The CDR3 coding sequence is TGTGCCAGCAGTGAAGGGCTCCCGGGTGGGGAGCAGTACTTC. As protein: CASSEGLPGGEQYF. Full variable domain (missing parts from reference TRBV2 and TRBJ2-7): EPEVTQTPSHQVTQMGQEVILRCVPISNHLYFYWYRQILGQKVEFLVSFYNNEISEKSEIFDDQFSVERPDGSNFTLKIRSTKLEDSAMYFCASSEGLPGGEQYFGPGTRLTVT.